This TCR beta chain was identified in a study of beta chain features in type 1 diabetes. Study conclusions and caveats: More deletions and fewer insertions at VDJ junctions were seen in type 1 diabetes patients.

Isolated RNA was reverse transcribed in full, so expressed TCRB transcripts were sequenced. Produced via immunoSEQ multiplex PCR; TCRdb's table is partial and in-frame only. The sample holds fewer than 250,000 clones; 9.6% are singletons and the top ten take under 0.035%. The CDR3 contains 14 residues. CDR1 and CDR2 (germline): SGHTA, FQGNSA. V was trimmed by 6 bases and J by 3 bases, leaving 9 bases between them. On this clone itself: Its antigen is not known.

The source of this sequence is a woman aged 18 to 35 in good health. The sequenced sample consisted of naive CD4+ T cells from blood. V usage is TRBV7-2 and J usage is TRBJ2-6; the D gene is possibly TRBD2 (5 bases). The CDR3 DNA follows: TGTGCCAGCAGATACAGCGGTGGGGCCAACGTCCTGACTTTC. This sequence encodes CASRYSGGANVLTF.